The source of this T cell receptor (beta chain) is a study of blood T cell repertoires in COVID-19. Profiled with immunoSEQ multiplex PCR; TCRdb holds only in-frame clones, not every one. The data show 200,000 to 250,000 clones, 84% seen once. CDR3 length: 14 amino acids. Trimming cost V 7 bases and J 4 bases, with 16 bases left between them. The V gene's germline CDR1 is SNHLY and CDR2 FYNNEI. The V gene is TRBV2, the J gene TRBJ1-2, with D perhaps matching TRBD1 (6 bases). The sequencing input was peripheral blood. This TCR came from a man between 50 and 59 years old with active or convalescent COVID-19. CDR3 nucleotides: TGTGCCAGCAATAACAGGGAGGGAGGCTATGGCTACACCTTC. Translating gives CASNNREGGYGYTF.